This T cell receptor beta chain was sequenced for a study of control samples from healthy donors and cancer patients. Germline V gives CDR1 LNHDA, CDR2 SQIVND (reference sequence). This CDR3 is 14 amino acids long. The V gene lost 3 bases and the J gene lost 4 bases, with 12 bases spanning the gap. Assay used: immunoSEQ multiplex PCR; TCRdb lists only in-frame clones, some missing. Here the sample spans some 150,000 clones, over 90% being singletons. The specimen sequenced was blood. This TCR came from a middle-aged man in good health. The J gene is TRBJ1-2, the V gene TRBV19; TRBD1 might be the D (6 bases). The CDR3 protein is CASSIGQLRYGYTF. Written as DNA, the CDR3 is TGTGCCAGTAGTATCGGACAGCTTCGCTATGGCTACACCTTC.